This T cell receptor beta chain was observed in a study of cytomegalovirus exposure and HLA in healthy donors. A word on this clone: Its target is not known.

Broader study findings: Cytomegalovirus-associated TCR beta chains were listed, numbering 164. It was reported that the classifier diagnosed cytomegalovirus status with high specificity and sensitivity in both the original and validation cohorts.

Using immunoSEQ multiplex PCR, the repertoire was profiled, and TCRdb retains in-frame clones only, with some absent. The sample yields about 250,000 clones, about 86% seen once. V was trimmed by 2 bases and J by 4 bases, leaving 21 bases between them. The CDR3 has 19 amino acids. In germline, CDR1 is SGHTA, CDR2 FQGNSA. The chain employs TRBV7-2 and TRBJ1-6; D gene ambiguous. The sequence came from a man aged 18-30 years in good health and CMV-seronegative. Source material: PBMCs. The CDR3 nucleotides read TGTGCCAGCAGCTTATTCTGGCCTCTGTCTGCAATGTATAATTCACCCCTCCACTTT. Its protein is CASSLFWPLSAMYNSPLHF.